Included here is one T cell receptor (beta chain) sequence, with context. What it binds is not known. The sample is drawn from a study of graft-versus-host responses after intestinal transplantation. Whole-study context: The transplants performed in recipients were multivisceral, liver-intestinal, or isolated intestinal.

Sequencing was performed with immunoSEQ multiplex PCR; in TCRdb, only in-frame clones are kept and a portion is missing. The data contain about 120,000 clones, about 95% of them seen just once; the ten biggest clones take up roughly 3%. Germline V gene sequence: CDR1 SEHNR, CDR2 FQNEAQ (reference sequence). Trimming removed 3 bases from V and 6 bases from J, with 11 bases in between. This CDR3 region has 14 residues. Whole-study results and caveats: Early after transplant, HvG declines were associated with peak levels of circulating GvH clones. Among recipient marrow samples, GvH clones were found; some appeared first in ileum or blood.

This TCR derives from a human donor who received an intestinal transplant. The sequencing used unstimulated CD8+ T cells sorted from spleen or lymph node cells, collected before intestinal transplant. The chain uses TRBV7-9 and TRBJ2-2; D is unresolved. The CDR3 DNA is TGTGCCAGCAGCTTGGCGCGAGTTGCCGGGGAGCTGTTTTTT. Translated, it gives CASSLARVAGELFF.